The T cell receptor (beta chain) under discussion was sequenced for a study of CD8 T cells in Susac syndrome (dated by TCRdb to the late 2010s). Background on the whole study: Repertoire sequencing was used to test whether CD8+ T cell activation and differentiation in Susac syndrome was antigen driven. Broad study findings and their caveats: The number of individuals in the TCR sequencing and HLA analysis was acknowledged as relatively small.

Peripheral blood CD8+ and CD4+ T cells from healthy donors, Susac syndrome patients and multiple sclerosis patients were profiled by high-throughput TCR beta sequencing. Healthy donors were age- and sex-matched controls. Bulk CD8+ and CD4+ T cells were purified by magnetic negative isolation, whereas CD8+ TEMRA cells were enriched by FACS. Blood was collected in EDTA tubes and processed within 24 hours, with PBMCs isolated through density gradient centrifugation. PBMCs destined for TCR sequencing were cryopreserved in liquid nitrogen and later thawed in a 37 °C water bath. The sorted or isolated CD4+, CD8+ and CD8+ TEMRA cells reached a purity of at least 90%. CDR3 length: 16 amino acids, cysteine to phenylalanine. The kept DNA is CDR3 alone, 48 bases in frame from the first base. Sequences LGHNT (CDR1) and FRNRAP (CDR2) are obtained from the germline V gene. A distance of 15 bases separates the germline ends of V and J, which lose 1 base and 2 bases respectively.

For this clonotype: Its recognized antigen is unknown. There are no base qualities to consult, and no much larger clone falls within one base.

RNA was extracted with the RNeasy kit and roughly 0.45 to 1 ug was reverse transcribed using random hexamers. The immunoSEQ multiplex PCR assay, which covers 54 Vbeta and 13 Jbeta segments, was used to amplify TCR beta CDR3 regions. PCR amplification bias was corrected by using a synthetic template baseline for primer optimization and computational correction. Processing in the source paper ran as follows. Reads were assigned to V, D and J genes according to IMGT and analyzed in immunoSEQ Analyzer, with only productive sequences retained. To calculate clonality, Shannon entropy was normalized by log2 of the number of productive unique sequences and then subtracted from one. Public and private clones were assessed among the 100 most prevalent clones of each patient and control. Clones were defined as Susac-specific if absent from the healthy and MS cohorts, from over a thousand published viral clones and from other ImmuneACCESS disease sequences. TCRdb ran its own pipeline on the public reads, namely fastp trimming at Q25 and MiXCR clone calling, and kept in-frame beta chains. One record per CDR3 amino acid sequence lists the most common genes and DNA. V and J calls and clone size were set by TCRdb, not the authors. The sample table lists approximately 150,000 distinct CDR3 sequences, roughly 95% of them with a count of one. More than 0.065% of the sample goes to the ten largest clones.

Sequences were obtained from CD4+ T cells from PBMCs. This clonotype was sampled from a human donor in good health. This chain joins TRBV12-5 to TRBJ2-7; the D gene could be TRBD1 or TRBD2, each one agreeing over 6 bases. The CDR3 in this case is CASGLAGAGSAYEQYF. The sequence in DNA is TGTGCTAGTGGTTTGGCGGGGGCGGGCTCCGCCTACGAGCAGTACTTC.